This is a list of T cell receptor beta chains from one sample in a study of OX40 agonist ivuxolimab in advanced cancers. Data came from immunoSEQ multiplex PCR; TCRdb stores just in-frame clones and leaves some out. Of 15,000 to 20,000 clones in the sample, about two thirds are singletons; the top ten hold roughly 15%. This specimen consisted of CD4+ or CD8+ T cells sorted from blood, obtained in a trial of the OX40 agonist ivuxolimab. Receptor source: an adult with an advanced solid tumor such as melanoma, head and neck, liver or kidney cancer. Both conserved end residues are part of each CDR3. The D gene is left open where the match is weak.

cdr3_aa: CSVAGLALGDTQYF
d_call: TRBD2
v_call: TRBV29-1
j_call: TRBJ2-3

cdr3_aa: CASSLGAGGSPGDEQFF
d_call: TRBD2
v_call: TRBV7-9
j_call: TRBJ2-1

cdr3_aa: CASILPPKREETQYF
d_call: -
v_call: TRBV21-1
j_call: TRBJ2-5

cdr3_aa: CVAGKPYEQYF
d_call: -
v_call: TRBV27
j_call: TRBJ2-7

cdr3_aa: CASSLEGSGAEQYF
d_call: -
v_call: TRBV6-5
j_call: TRBJ2-7

cdr3_aa: CASSITGYSNQPQHF
d_call: -
v_call: TRBV27
j_call: TRBJ1-5

cdr3_aa: CASSPTSTDYGYTF
d_call: -
v_call: TRBV5-4
j_call: TRBJ1-2

cdr3_aa: CASSIGPNSPLHF
d_call: -
v_call: TRBV19
j_call: TRBJ1-6

cdr3_aa: CASSVGVRGFTGELFF
d_call: TRBD1
v_call: TRBV9
j_call: TRBJ2-2

cdr3_aa: CAWGLADEQYF
d_call: TRBD2
v_call: TRBV30
j_call: TRBJ2-7

cdr3_aa: CATSRISGSTDTQYF
d_call: -
v_call: TRBV15
j_call: TRBJ2-3

cdr3_aa: CASSDSSYNEQFF
d_call: -
v_call: TRBV18
j_call: TRBJ2-1

cdr3_aa: CASSTRAGGLSRNEQFF
d_call: TRBD2
v_call: TRBV7-9
j_call: TRBJ2-1

cdr3_aa: CASSLGGGNEQYF
d_call: -
v_call: TRBV7-2
j_call: TRBJ2-7

cdr3_aa: CASSFALAAGDTQYF
d_call: TRBD2
v_call: TRBV11-2
j_call: TRBJ2-3

cdr3_aa: CASSLGLTGTDTQYF
d_call: -
v_call: TRBV28
j_call: TRBJ2-3

cdr3_aa: CASSLTGSQETQYF
d_call: -
v_call: TRBV27
j_call: TRBJ2-5

cdr3_aa: CASKTGTATYEQYF
d_call: -
v_call: TRBV21-1
j_call: TRBJ2-7

cdr3_aa: CASTSGRGGKNEQFF
d_call: TRBD2
v_call: TRBV7-3
j_call: TRBJ2-1

cdr3_aa: CASSLDAEQFF
d_call: -
v_call: TRBV13
j_call: TRBJ2-1

cdr3_aa: CASSRGGVHEQYF
d_call: TRBD2
v_call: TRBV6-5
j_call: TRBJ2-7

cdr3_aa: CASSEGIRETQYF
d_call: -
v_call: TRBV10-1
j_call: TRBJ2-5

cdr3_aa: CASSLRGWGTEAFF
d_call: -
v_call: TRBV28
j_call: TRBJ1-1

cdr3_aa: CASSFSASGSYEQFF
d_call: TRBD2
v_call: TRBV28
j_call: TRBJ2-1

cdr3_aa: CASSLGTGPEQYF
d_call: TRBD1
v_call: TRBV27
j_call: TRBJ2-7

cdr3_aa: CASSLQIAKNIQYF
d_call: -
v_call: TRBV7-2
j_call: TRBJ2-4

cdr3_aa: CASRPRDRVSYEQYF
d_call: TRBD1
v_call: TRBV27
j_call: TRBJ2-7

cdr3_aa: CASSIAESYEQYF
d_call: -
v_call: TRBV19
j_call: TRBJ2-7

cdr3_aa: CASSQTGVKEKLFF
d_call: TRBD1
v_call: TRBV11-1
j_call: TRBJ1-4

cdr3_aa: CASRVLLTGSTDTQYF
d_call: -
v_call: TRBV28
j_call: TRBJ2-3

cdr3_aa: CASSERTVTYEQYF
d_call: -
v_call: TRBV6-1
j_call: TRBJ2-7

cdr3_aa: CASSEEGATPYNEQFF
d_call: -
v_call: TRBV2
j_call: TRBJ2-1

cdr3_aa: CASSEGIGTNEKLFF
d_call: -
v_call: TRBV10-1
j_call: TRBJ1-4

cdr3_aa: CASSLGWDRGVDEQFF
d_call: TRBD1
v_call: TRBV5-8
j_call: TRBJ2-1

cdr3_aa: CASSLEQGLYEQYF
d_call: TRBD1
v_call: TRBV5-1
j_call: TRBJ2-7

cdr3_aa: CASSAIGNKNEQFF
d_call: -
v_call: TRBV28
j_call: TRBJ2-1

cdr3_aa: CASRSGNQPQHF
d_call: -
v_call: TRBV28
j_call: TRBJ1-5

cdr3_aa: CASSTPAGGEYTEAFF
d_call: -
v_call: TRBV27
j_call: TRBJ1-1

cdr3_aa: CASSLNTEAFF
d_call: -
v_call: TRBV11-2
j_call: TRBJ1-1

cdr3_aa: CASSEDPGGYNTEAFF
d_call: -
v_call: TRBV7-2
j_call: TRBJ1-1

cdr3_aa: CASSDGELAYNEQFF
d_call: -
v_call: TRBV6-1
j_call: TRBJ2-1

cdr3_aa: CASSLSPDVTGPKHEQFF
d_call: -
v_call: TRBV28
j_call: TRBJ2-1

cdr3_aa: CASGLARTGTSGSETQYF
d_call: TRBD2
v_call: TRBV12-5
j_call: TRBJ2-5

cdr3_aa: CASSDSRRGKQPQHF
d_call: -
v_call: TRBV6-4
j_call: TRBJ1-5